The clone carrying this T cell receptor beta chain was seen a single time. This CDR3 is built from 17 residues. Germline V gene data show CDR1 as SGHAT and CDR2 as FQNNGV. The ends were cut back, 2 bases at V and 2 bases at J, with 13 bases in the middle. This record belongs to a study of blood T cell repertoires in COVID-19. The wider study: The United States, Italy and Spain provided the acute and convalescent COVID-19 samples. Sources were T cells, B-cell-depleted T cells, or PBMCs; the material itself was cDNA or gDNA.

In the authors' workflow: Counts of nucleated cells, estimated from reference gene primer amplification, were obtained. Here immunoSEQ multiplex PCR was the method, and the copy in TCRdb shows in-frame clones only, minus some. D and trimming were read from the DNA, whereas the V and J calls and clone size are those reported in that table. The sample holds more than 100,000 clones, less than 85% seen once. Sequenced material: peripheral blood. The source of this sequence is a human donor with acute or convalescent COVID-19. The donor label of this sample is uncertain. V and J are TRBV11-2 and TRBJ2-6; maybe TRBD2 (7 bases). The CDR3 protein is CASSLSRGAAGANVLTF. CDR3 in DNA: TGTGCCAGCAGCTTAAGTCGGGGGGCTGCTGGGGCCAACGTCCTGACTTTC.